This T cell receptor beta chain was recorded in a study of T cells after yellow fever vaccination (dated by TCRdb to about 2019). About the investigation overall: The SMART-Seq v4 Ultra Low Input RNA kit was used to prepare libraries from fractions with low cell numbers. To follow T-cell clones before and after both primary and booster YFV17D yellow fever vaccination, bulk TCR alpha and beta repertoires underwent longitudinal sequencing. Two healthy male donors, one aged 18 to 29 and one aged 30 to 39 years, were included in the cohort. Bulk PBMC replicates and cell subsets were isolated from blood drawn at multiple timepoints before and after both primary and secondary immunization. Broader findings and caveats from the paper: Because the study included only two donors, the extent to which the findings can be generalized is limited. Compared with the primary T-cell response, the secondary T-cell response was faster but weaker, reaching its peak on day 5 rather than on day 15. Most clones expanded after primary vaccination were re-detected after the booster (almost 98% of CD4 and approximately 85% of CD8), suggesting broad memory maintenance. A small fraction of clonotypes appeared in both the CD4 and CD8 compartments, likely as a result of convergent recombination. Because abundant contaminating clonotypes from the bulk population could be contained in FACS-sorted repertoires, computational filtering was required.

The sample's treatment or condition label, in plain terms: live attenuated yellow fever vaccine strain. At every blood-draw timepoint, two biological replicates of bulk PBMCs were collected. A standard Ficoll-Paque protocol was used to isolate PBMCs from peripheral blood. TriZol was used to extract RNA from bulk PBMCs, from CD4 and CD8 fractions, and from dextramer-positive and dextramer-negative fractions. Inclusive of the bounding cysteine and phenylalanine, the CDR3 is 13 residues long. The DNA shown is the 39-base CDR3, in frame from base 1. CDR1 and CDR2 are drawn from the germline V gene: SGHTA, FQGNSA. V loses 3 bases of germline sequence and J loses 6 bases, and the interval between the two ends is 10 bases. In its sample, this clonotype was seen a few times. The specificity of this receptor is unknown. No qualities accompany the bases; no much larger clone lies one base away. TCRdb names Illumina NovaSeq 6000 as the instrument used. TCR cDNA was synthesized by 5'RACE template switching, which introduced a universal primer site and unique molecular identifiers. Priming of cDNA synthesis was performed from both the TCR alpha and TCR beta constant segments. Libraries were amplified in two PCR steps, with sample barcodes and sequencing adapters added in the second step. Sequencing of the libraries was done on either Illumina HiSeq 2500 (2x100 bp) or NovaSeq (2x150 bp). On the authors' methods: MIGEC was used to demultiplex reads and collapse the reads into UMI consensus sequences, and MiXCR was used for V(D)J alignment. Vaccine-responding clonotypes were identified with edgeR using replicate PBMC samples, with FDR below 0.01 and a log2 fold change above 5 up to day 15 being required. Each bulk clonotype was labeled CD4 or CD8 based on which sequenced repertoire, CD4 or CD8, contained the clonotype at higher abundance. TCRdb trimmed public reads at Q25 via fastp, called clones via MiXCR and kept in-frame beta chains. Every CDR3 protein is listed once, alongside the most common genes and DNA of its rows. TCRdb, not the original authors, processed these V and J calls. The sample table shows hundreds of thousands of distinct CDR3 sequences, and about 17% are seen once. The leading ten clones occupy over 15% of the sample.

The sample was PBMCs, taken before the yellow fever booster vaccination. The TCR originated in a man between 18 and 35 years old who received the YFV17D yellow fever vaccine. The chain is assembled from TRBV7-2 and TRBJ2-3; the best D guess is TRBD2, with 6 bases matching. The CDR3 amino acid sequence is: CASSFETSDTQYF. The sequenced DNA is TGTGCCAGCAGCTTTGAAACTAGCGATACGCAGTATTTT.